The 3 T cell receptor beta chains given below trace back to one sample, sequenced in a study of blood T cell repertoires in COVID-19. Assay used: immunoSEQ multiplex PCR; TCRdb lists only in-frame clones, some missing. The repertoire consists of over 25,000 clones, with 84% occurring once and the leading ten covering less than 15%. Sequenced material: peripheral blood. These receptors were taken from a human donor in a cohort sampled during active COVID-19.

The J gene is TRBJ1-1, the V gene TRBV4-1, with D possibly TRBD1 on 5 matching bases. The CDR3 covers 15 residues. CDR1 and CDR2 (germline): MGHRA, YSYEKL. The V gene lost 3 bases and the J gene lost 1 base, with 12 bases spanning the gap. CDR3 residues: CASSHPGLKNTEAFF. CDR3 DNA: TGCGCCAGCAGCCATCCGGGACTGAAGAACACTGAAGCTTTCTTT.

This chain joins TRBV10-1 and TRBJ2-1; 7 bases align to TRBD1. The CDR3 runs to 16 residues. CDR1 and CDR2 from the germline V gene are WNHNN and SYGVQD (reference sequence). After removal of 4 bases from V and 0 bases from J, the junction contained 6 bases not matched to a gene. CDR3 region: CASSASGGPSYNEQFF. The CDR3 DNA reads as TGCGCCAGCAGTGCCTCAGGGGGACCCTCCTACAATGAGCAGTTCTTC.

The gene calls are TRBV6-5 and TRBJ2-3, with TRBD1 matching 9 bases. With 11 bases clipped from V and 2 bases from J, the junction kept 2 bases outside the gene matches. Germline V gene lookup returns CDR1 MNHEY and CDR2 SVGAGI. The CDR3 totals 12 residues. CDR3: CAAQGATDTQYF. The CDR3 DNA follows: TGTGCCGCACAGGGGGCCACAGATACGCAGTATTTT.